This T cell receptor (beta chain) is drawn from a study of blood T cell repertoires in COVID-19 (dated by TCRdb to between 2020 and 2021). Regarding the study in general: Collaborator samples came from the United States, Italy and Spain and covered acute and convalescent phases of COVID-19. The prospective study material was composed of cDNA or gDNA derived from T cells, B-cell-depleted T cells, or PBMCs. The dataset comprised deeply sampled blood TCRbeta repertoires from subjects exposed to, actively infected with, or recovered from COVID-19. A freely available public database, intended as a resource for researchers studying the immune response to SARS-CoV-2, is where the repertoires were released. The samples were drawn from the first 160 participants of the ongoing ImmuneRACE study and from more than 1,000 subjects provided by 6 global collaborators. A de-identified subject ID, COVID-19 status, age in years and sex were almost always included in the sample metadata. Where available, HLA class I and class II types were taken from metadata supplied by the sample provider and were not determined by assay-based typing.

Trimming removed 11 bases from V and 0 bases from J, leaving 26 bases between the germline ends. The CDR3 covers 18 residues, taking in both the cysteine and the phenylalanine. Only the CDR3 part of the read is kept: 54 bases, read in frame from the first base. Via the germline V gene, CDR1 is MRHNA and CDR2 SNTAGT. At one collaborating source in Seattle, patients were enrolled during active infection and were followed longitudinally through the course of disease. The collaborating institutions used their own protocols to collect whole blood in K2EDTA tubes. For TCRbeta analysis, collaborator samples were shipped as frozen whole blood, as isolated PBMCs, or as DNA extracted from either sample type. Study-level results and caveats: Clinical and demographic metadata were provided uncurated, with the amount varying by source and participant.

The immunoSEQ Assay, a bias-controlled multiplex PCR, was used to amplify TCRbeta CDR3 regions from genomic DNA. Concerning the study's data processing: The number of nucleated cells in each sample was estimated from the amplification of reference gene primers within the assay. To quantify the absolute abundance of each unique TCRbeta CDR3 rearrangement, sequence reads were collapsed and filtered. For each sample, productive Simpson clonality was calculated as the square root of Simpson's diversity index over productive rearrangements. TCRdb's version of the immuneACCESS table is confined to in-frame rearrangements and falls short of the full clone set. An unresolved V gene accounts for under half of the shortfall where checked; the remainder is of unknown origin. V, J and clone size derive from that table, while D and trimming were established from the DNA sequence. The sample table contains 500,000 to 600,000 clones; only one count was recorded for around nine tenths of them. The ten largest clonotypes hold about 8.2% of the sample.

In regard to this clone: No antigen is known for it. Per-base qualities were not stored, and no clone one base away is much larger.

The rearranged segments are TRBV6-4 and TRBJ1-3; TRBD1 might be the D gene, on 5 matching bases. The sample consisted of peripheral blood. The receptor comes from a woman aged 50 to 65 with COVID-19, enrolled during active disease. The DNA sequence is TGTGCCCCTTTGGAAGGGGCCAGGTCCTACTACTCTGGAAACACCATATATTTT. It translates to CAPLEGARSYYSGNTIYF.